Presented here are 14 T cell receptor beta chains from one specimen sequenced in a study of regulatory T cells in long-lasting Graves disease. Arm-PCR of CDR3 regions with iRepertoire HTBI primers generated TCR beta libraries. TCRdb re-called the multiplex PCR reads with MiXCR, one entry per CDR3 protein. The data show 500,000 or so distinct CDR3 sequences, 15% to 20% seen once. Time point here: newly diagnosed GD, antithyroid drugs for less than 3 months. Construction of the TCR library relied on RNA isolated from PBMCs. The sample was also linked to a second study, of T cells in Graves' hyperthyroidism and ophthalmopathy.

The sequences come from peripheral blood mononuclear cells (PBMCs), collected at new diagnosis, from a patient treated with antithyroid drugs. The receptor set was obtained from a woman aged 40 to 65 with Graves disease.

The chain has TRBV11-3 and TRBJ1-4; D gene uncertain. Deletions cut 5 bases from V and 0 bases from J, with 13 bases between. The CDR3 length is 16 residues. Germline V CDR1 and CDR2: SGHNT, YENEEA. The CDR3 region is CASSHPRASTNEKLFF. The CDR3 DNA is TGTGCCAGCAGCCATCCTAGGGCCTCAACTAATGAAAAACTGTTTTTT.

With regard to this clonotype: This probably arose from a read error, given a far larger clone one base away. V and J are TRBV6-1 and TRBJ1-2, with no clear D. Germline lookup yields CDR1 MNHNS and CDR2 SASEGT. CDR3 size: 14 residues. In DNA, the CDR3 is TGTGCCGGCAGCACCGAGGGAGCTAACTATGGCTACACCTTC. As protein: CAGSTEGANYGYTF.

The rearrangement links TRBV2 to TRBJ2-7, with a weak D call TRBD1 (6 bases). The CDR3 spans 14 residues. V lost 3 bases, J lost 1 base, and 10 bases lay in between. CDR1 is SNHLY and CDR2 is FYNNEI in the germline V gene. The CDR3 protein is CASSEQGLSYEQYF. The CDR3, as DNA: TGTGCCAGCAGTGAGCAGGGGTTATCCTACGAGCAGTACTTC.

In its sample, this clonotype was seen many times. The V and J genes are TRBV5-5 and TRBJ2-3, with TRBD1 as a possible D gene (5 bases). CDR1 is SGHKS and CDR2 is YYEKEE in the germline V gene (reference sequence). V lost 0 bases to trimming and J lost 0 bases, with 11 bases between them. CDR3 length: 16 amino acids. As DNA, the CDR3 is TGTGCCAGCAGCTTGGGAGCTCCAGGGAGCACAGATACGCAGTATTTT. It codes for CASSLGAPGSTDTQYF.

This clonotype has at least ten counts. This chain joins TRBV11-3 and TRBJ1-4; TRBD1 agrees at 8 bases. Germline-derived CDR1 and CDR2 are SGHNT and YENEEA. Trimming removed 2 bases from V and 6 bases from J; junction bases left unmatched: 11. This CDR3 region has 17 residues. The CDR3 region has the DNA TGTGCCAGCAGCTTATCCCCCGGACAGGGACTAGATGAAAAACTGTTTTTT. This gives the protein CASSLSPGQGLDEKLFF.

The rearrangement uses TRBV6-1 and TRBJ2-5, with D perhaps matching TRBD1 or TRBD2 (5 bases each). Between the trimmed V and J ends, which lost 7 bases and 4 bases, there was a span of 13 bases. The CDR3 spans 13 residues. From germline, CDR1 is MNHNS and CDR2 SASEGT. For the CDR3, the DNA is TGTGCCAGCACGGCAGGGAGTCCAGAGACCCAGTACTTC. Protein product: CASTAGSPETQYF.

This clonotype was recorded many times. The genes are TRBV2 and TRBJ2-1; D may be TRBD2 (7 bases). V lost 7 bases and J 7 bases, leaving 17 bases between the germline ends. In germline, CDR1 is SNHLY, CDR2 FYNNEI. CDR3 size: 14 residues. CDR3: CASILRGGANEQFF. The CDR3 DNA follows: TGTGCCAGCATCCTTAGGGGGGGTGCGAATGAGCAGTTCTTC.

This clonotype was picked up many times. This chain uses TRBV20-1 with TRBJ1-1; unclear D gene. With 6 bases removed from V and 0 bases from J, the gap between germline ends came to 14 bases. The CDR3 contains 14 residues. Germline V gene lookup returns CDR1 DFQATT and CDR2 SNEGSKA (reference sequence). Written as DNA, the CDR3 is TGCAGTGCGAGGGAAGGGTCCATGAACACTGAAGCTTTCTTT. Its translation is CSAREGSMNTEAFF.

This clonotype was picked up many times. The chain employs TRBV11-3 and TRBJ2-7, with D possibly matching TRBD1 (5 bases). The CDR3 totals 14 residues. The germline V gene encodes CDR1 SGHNT and CDR2 YENEEA. The V gene lost 1 base and the J gene lost 2 bases, with 9 bases spanning the gap. DNA of the CDR3: TGTGCCAGCAGCTTAGGCAGGGCCGCCTACGAGCAGTACTTC. It is translated as CASSLGRAAYEQYF.

This clonotype was picked up a small number of times. The chain joins TRBV18 to TRBJ2-7; tentatively, D is TRBD1 (5 bases). The V gene's germline CDR1 is KGHSH and CDR2 LQKENI. V was cut by 4 bases and J by 2 bases, with 9 bases left in between. The CDR3 runs 13 residues. The chain's CDR3 is CASSRGHPYEQYF. The CDR3 nucleotides are TGTGCCAGCTCACGCGGACACCCCTACGAGCAGTACTTC.

V is TRBV19 and J is TRBJ2-1; the match to TRBD1 covers 9 bases. The CDR3 runs 17 residues. Trimming at V came to 1 base and at J to 5 bases, leaving 9 bases not matched to a gene. Germline-derived CDR1 and CDR2 are LNHDA and SQIVND (reference sequence). The CDR3 protein is CASSIVRDRESHNEQFF. The DNA of the CDR3 is TGTGCCAGTAGTATAGTAAGGGACAGGGAGTCCCACAATGAGCAGTTCTTC.

At least ten counts were recorded for this clonotype. This sequence joins TRBV12-3 or TRBV12-4 and TRBJ1-5; D is unresolved. The V end was cut by 5 bases, the J end by 2 bases, with 13 bases between. CDR3 length equals 15 residues. This CDR3 reads CASSPAGVGNQPQHF. CDR3 bases: TGTGCCAGCAGTCCCGCGGGAGTGGGCAATCAGCCCCAGCATTTT.

Ten or more counts support this clonotype. This chain joins TRBV2 and TRBJ1-1; 9 bases line up with TRBD1. Germline V lookup: CDR1 SNHLY, CDR2 FYNNEI. The CDR3 has 17 residues. The J segment lost 4 bases and the V segment lost 6 bases, leaving 15 bases of the junction unmatched. The CDR3 here is CASRDVPGQGLGTEAFF. Written as DNA, the CDR3 is TGTGCCAGCAGGGATGTCCCGGGACAGGGTTTGGGCACTGAAGCTTTCTTT.

In its sample, this clonotype was seen many times. The chain combines TRBV6-1 with TRBJ1-1; 8 bases map to TRBD1. Per the germline V gene, CDR1 is MNHNS and CDR2 is SASEGT. After removal of 7 bases from V and 4 bases from J, the junction contained 5 bases not matched to a gene. The CDR3 runs to 13 residues. The CDR3, as DNA: TGTGCCAGCACCAGGACAGGGACCACTGAAGCTTTCTTT. It is translated as CASTRTGTTEAFF.